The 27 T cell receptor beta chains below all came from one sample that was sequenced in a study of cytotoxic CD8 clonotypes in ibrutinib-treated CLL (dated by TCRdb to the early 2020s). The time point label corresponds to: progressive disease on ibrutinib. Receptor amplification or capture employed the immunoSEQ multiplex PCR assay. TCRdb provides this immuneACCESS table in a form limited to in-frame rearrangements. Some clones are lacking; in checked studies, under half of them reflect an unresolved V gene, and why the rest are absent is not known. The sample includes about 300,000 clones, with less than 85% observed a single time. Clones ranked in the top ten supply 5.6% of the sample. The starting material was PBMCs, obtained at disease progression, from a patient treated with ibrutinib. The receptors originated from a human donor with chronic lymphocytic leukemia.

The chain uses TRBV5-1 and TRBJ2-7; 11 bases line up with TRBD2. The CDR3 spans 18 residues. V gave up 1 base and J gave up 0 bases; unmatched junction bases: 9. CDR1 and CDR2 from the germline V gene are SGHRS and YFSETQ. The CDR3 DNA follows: TGCGCCAGCAGCTTGTGGCCGGGGGGACTAGCGGCCTCCTACGAGCAGTACTTC. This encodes CASSLWPGGLAASYEQYF.

The CDR3, as DNA: TGCGCCAGCAGCCGCCGTACCGCGAACTATGGCTACACCTTC. This encodes CASSRRTANYGYTF. The J gene is TRBJ1-2, the V gene TRBV4-1; D gene ambiguous. Germline CDR1 and CDR2: MGHRA and YSYEKL. V lost 4 bases to trimming and J lost 2 bases, with 11 bases between them. This CDR3 is built from 14 residues.

The CDR3 DNA sequence: TGTGCCAGCAGCTGGACCGGGACGCACTACGAGCAGTACTTC. Amino acid sequence: CASSWTGTHYEQYF. The chain has TRBV7-9 and TRBJ2-7, with D perhaps matching TRBD1 or TRBD2 (5 bases each). Germline lookup yields CDR1 SEHNR and CDR2 FQNEAQ (reference sequence). V shed 4 bases and J shed 3 bases, with 13 bases lying between them. CDR3 length equals 14 residues.

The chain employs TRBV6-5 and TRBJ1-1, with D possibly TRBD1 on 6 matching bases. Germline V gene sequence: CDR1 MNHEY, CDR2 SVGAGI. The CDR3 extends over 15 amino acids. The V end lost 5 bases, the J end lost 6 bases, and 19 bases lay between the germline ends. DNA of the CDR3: TGTGCCAGCAGTACGAGCGGGGGGCACGGCGCTGAAGCTTTCTTT. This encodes CASSTSGGHGAEAFF.

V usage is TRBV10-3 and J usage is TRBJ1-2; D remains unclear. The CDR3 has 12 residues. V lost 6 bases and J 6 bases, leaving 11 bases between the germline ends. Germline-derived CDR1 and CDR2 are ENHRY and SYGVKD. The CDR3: CAISARGNGYTF. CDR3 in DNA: TGTGCCATCAGCGCCCGAGGTAATGGCTACACCTTC.

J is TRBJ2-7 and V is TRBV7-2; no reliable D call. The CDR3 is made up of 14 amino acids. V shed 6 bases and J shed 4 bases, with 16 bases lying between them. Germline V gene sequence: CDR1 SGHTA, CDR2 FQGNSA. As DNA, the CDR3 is TGTGCCAGCAGAATGGTGGCTAGTGGGTACGAGCAGTACTTC. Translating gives CASRMVASGYEQYF.

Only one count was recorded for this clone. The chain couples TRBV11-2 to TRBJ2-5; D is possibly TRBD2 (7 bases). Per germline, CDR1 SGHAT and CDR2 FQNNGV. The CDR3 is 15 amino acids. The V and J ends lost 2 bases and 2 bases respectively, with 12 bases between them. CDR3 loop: CASSLRGGPQETQYF. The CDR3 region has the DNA TGTGCCAGCAGCTTACGCGGGGGCCCACAAGAGACCCAGTACTTC.

The chain's CDR3 is CSVDYRGHGIEQFF. In DNA, the CDR3 is TGCAGCGTTGACTACAGGGGGCATGGGATTGAGCAGTTCTTC. The chain is built from TRBV29-1 and TRBJ2-1, with 9 bases identical to TRBD1. The germline gives CDR1 SQVTM, CDR2 ANQGSEA. V shed 3 bases and J 9 bases; nucleotides not matched to a gene: 9. The CDR3 extends over 14 amino acids.

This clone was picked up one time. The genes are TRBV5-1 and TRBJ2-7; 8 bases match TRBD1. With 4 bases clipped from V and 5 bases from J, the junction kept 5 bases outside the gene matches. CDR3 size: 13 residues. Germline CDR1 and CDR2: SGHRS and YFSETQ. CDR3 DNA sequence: TGCGCCAGCAGCCAGACAGGGGCCAACGAGCAGTACTTC. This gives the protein CASSQTGANEQYF.

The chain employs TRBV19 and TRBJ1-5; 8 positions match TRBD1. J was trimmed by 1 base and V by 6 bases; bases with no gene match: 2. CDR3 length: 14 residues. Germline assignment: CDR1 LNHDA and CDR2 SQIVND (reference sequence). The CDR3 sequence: CASSTGGSNQPQHF. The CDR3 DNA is TGTGCCAGTAGCACAGGGGGGAGCAATCAGCCCCAGCATTTT.

The DNA for the CDR3 is TGTGCCAGCAGCGTAGGGTGGTGGGATCAGCCCCAGCATTTT. Its protein is CASSVGWWDQPQHF. V is TRBV9 and J is TRBJ1-5; no clear D gene. The ends were cut back, 0 bases at V and 5 bases at J, with 9 bases in the middle. The CDR3 loop spans 14 amino acids. The germline gives CDR1 SGDLS, CDR2 YYNGEE.

The CDR3 region has the DNA TGTGCCAGCAGCCCCCAGAGGGGGGATTACAATGAGCAGTTCTTC. Translation: CASSPQRGDYNEQFF. The rearrangement joins TRBV14 to TRBJ2-1, with D possibly being TRBD1 or TRBD2 (6 bases each). Trimming stripped 4 bases from V and 4 bases from J, with 14 bases between. The CDR3 contains 15 residues. Germline V gene data show CDR1 as SGHDN and CDR2 as FVKESK.

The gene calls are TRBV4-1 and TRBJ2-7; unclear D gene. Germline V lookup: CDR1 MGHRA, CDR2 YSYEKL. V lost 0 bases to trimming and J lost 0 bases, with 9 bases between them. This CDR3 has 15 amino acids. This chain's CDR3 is CASSQDSTSSYEQYF. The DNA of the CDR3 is TGCGCCAGCAGCCAAGACAGCACAAGCTCCTACGAGCAGTACTTC.

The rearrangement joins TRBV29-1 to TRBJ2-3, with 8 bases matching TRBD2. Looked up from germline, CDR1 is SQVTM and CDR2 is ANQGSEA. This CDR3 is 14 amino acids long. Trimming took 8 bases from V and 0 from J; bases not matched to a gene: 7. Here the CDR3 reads CSTLAGASTDTQYF. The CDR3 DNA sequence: TGCAGCACTCTAGCGGGCGCTAGCACAGATACGCAGTATTTT.

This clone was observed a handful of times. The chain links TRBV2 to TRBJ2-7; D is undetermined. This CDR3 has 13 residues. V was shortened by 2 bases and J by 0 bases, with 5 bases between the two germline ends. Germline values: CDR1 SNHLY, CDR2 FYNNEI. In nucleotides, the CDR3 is TGTGCCAGCAGTGAATTGACCTCCTACGAGCAGTACTTC. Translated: CASSELTSYEQYF.

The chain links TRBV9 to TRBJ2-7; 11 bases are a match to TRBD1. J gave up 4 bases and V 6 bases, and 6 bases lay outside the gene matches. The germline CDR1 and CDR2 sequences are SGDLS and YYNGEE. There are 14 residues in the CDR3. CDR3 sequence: CASNPGQGVYEQYF. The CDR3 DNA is TGTGCCAGCAATCCGGGACAGGGGGTTTACGAGCAGTACTTC.

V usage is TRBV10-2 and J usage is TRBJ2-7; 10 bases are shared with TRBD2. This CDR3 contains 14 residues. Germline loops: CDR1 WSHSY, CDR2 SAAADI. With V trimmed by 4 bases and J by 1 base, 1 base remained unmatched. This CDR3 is CASSGTSGSYEQYF. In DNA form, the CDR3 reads TGCGCCAGCAGTGGGACTAGCGGTTCCTACGAGCAGTACTTC.

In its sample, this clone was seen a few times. As DNA, the CDR3 is TGTGCCAGCAGCTCGGGACGGAGCTCCTACGAGCAGTACTTC. Encoded protein: CASSSGRSSYEQYF. V is TRBV11-3 and J is TRBJ2-7; the D call may be TRBD1 or TRBD2 (5 bases each). This CDR3 has 14 amino acids. Per germline, CDR1 SGHNT and CDR2 YENEEA. Deletions cut 4 bases from V and 0 bases from J, with 10 bases between.

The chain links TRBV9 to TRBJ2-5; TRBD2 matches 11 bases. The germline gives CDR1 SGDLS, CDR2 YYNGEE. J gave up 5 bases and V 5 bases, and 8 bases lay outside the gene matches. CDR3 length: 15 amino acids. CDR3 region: CASSWTSGYRETQYF. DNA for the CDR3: TGTGCCAGCAGTTGGACTAGCGGGTACCGGGAGACCCAGTACTTC.

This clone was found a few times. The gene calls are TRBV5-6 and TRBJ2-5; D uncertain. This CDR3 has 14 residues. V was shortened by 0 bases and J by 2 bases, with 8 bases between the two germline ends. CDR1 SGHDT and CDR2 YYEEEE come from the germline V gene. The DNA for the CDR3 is TGTGCCAGCAGCTTGGCAAGATATCAAGAGACCCAGTACTTC. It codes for CASSLARYQETQYF.

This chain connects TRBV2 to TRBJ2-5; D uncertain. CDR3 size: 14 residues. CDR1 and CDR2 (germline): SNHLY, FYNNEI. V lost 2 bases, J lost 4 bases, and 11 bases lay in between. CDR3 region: CASSELGIGETQYF. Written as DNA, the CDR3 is TGTGCCAGCAGTGAATTAGGGATCGGAGAGACCCAGTACTTC.

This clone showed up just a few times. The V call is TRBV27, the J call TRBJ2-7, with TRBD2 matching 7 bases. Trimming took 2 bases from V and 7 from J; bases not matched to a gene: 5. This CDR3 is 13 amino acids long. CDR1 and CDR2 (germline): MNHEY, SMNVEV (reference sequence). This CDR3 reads CASSLRVAGEQYF. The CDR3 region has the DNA TGTGCCAGCAGTTTAAGGGTAGCGGGTGAGCAGTACTTC.

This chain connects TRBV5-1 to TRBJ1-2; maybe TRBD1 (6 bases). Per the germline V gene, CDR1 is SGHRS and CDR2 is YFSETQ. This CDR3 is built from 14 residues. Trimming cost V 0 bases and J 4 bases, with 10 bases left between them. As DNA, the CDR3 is TGCGCCAGCAGCTTGGAAGGACAGTTCTATGGCTACACCTTC. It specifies CASSLEGQFYGYTF.

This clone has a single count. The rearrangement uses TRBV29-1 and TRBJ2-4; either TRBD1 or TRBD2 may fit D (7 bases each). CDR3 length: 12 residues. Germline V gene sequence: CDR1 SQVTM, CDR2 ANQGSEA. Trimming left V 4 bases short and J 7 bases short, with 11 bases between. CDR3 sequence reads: CSVAQGGNIQYF. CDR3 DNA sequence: TGCAGCGTTGCCCAGGGGGGGAACATTCAGTACTTC.

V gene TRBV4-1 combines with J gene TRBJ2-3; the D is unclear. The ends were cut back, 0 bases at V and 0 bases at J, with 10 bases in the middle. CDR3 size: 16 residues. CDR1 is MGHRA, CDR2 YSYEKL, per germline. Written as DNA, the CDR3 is TGCGCCAGCAGCCAAGATGGCGCAGCTAGCACAGATACGCAGTATTTT. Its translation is CASSQDGAASTDTQYF.

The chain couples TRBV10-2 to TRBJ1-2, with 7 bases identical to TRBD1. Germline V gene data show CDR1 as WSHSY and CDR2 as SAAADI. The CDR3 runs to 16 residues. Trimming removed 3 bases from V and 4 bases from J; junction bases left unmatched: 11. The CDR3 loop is CASSDPRGIGGYGYTF. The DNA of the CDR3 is TGCGCCAGCAGTGATCCCAGGGGGATTGGCGGCTATGGCTACACCTTC.

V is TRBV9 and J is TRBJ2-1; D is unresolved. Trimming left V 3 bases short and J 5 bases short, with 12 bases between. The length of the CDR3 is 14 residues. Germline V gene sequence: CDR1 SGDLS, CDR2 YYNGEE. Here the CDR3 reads CASSAQLEHNEQFF. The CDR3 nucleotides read TGTGCCAGCAGCGCCCAGCTGGAACACAATGAGCAGTTCTTC.